These 3 T cell receptor beta chains came from one sample sequenced in a study of PD-L1 blockade in urothelial cancer (dated by TCRdb to 2015 to 2018). The library was generated by the immunoSEQ multiplex PCR assay. In TCRdb, the immuneACCESS table is reduced to in-frame sequences with V and J assigned. These tables do not hold every clone; where another copy was compared, an unresolved V gene accounts for under half, and the others remain unexplained. The sample records about 29,000 clones, roughly 86% of which are singletons. The top ten clonotypes cover 1.5% to 2% of the sample. Sequenced here: PBMCs, sampled around atezolizumab (anti-PD-L1) treatment. These receptors all stem from a man aged 50-59 years with urothelial cancer.

The chain couples TRBV6-4 to TRBJ2-2, with D uncertain. With 5 bases removed from V and 0 bases from J, the gap between germline ends came to 4 bases. CDR3 length: 13 amino acids. Germline V gene sequence: CDR1 MRHNA, CDR2 SNTAGT. The CDR3 protein is CASSYTNTGELFF. The DNA of the CDR3 is TGTGCCAGCAGTTACACGAACACCGGGGAGCTGTTTTTT.

This chain uses TRBV11-2 with TRBJ2-7; TRBD1 matches 8 bases. The CDR3 has 14 residues. Germline loops: CDR1 SGHAT, CDR2 FQNNGV. The V and J ends lost 5 bases and 0 bases, in that order; junction bases with no gene match: 3. In nucleotides, the CDR3 is TGTGCCAGCAGCAAGCAGGGGGCCTCCTACGAGCAGTACTTC. This sequence encodes CASSKQGASYEQYF. The whole variable domain, remainder taken from reference TRBV11-2 and TRBJ2-7, is EAGVAQSPRYKIIEKRQSVAFWCNPISGHATLYWYQQILGQGPKLLIQFQNNGVVDDSQLPKDRFSAERLKGVDSTLKIQPAKLEDSAVYLCASSKQGASYEQYFGPGTRLTVT.

This sequence joins TRBV29-1 and TRBJ1-1; 10 nucleotides match TRBD1. The germline gives CDR1 SQVTM, CDR2 ANQGSEA. The CDR3 loop spans 13 amino acids. Trimming removed 6 bases from V and 5 bases from J; junction bases left unmatched: 6. The CDR3 loop is CSVRQGARTEAFF. For the CDR3, the DNA is TGCAGCGTACGACAGGGGGCGCGTACTGAAGCTTTCTTT.